Each of the 14 T cell receptor beta chains below was sequenced from the same sample in a study of blood T cell repertoires in COVID-19. Method: immunoSEQ multiplex PCR; TCRdb's copy keeps in-frame clones and lacks some. The sample includes roughly 440,000 clones, roughly 88% of them seen just once. Sequencing used peripheral blood. The receptor source for this set is a woman between 45 and 65 years old with COVID-19, enrolled during active disease.

This clone has only one observation. The chain uses TRBV5-4 and TRBJ2-1; 13 bases match TRBD2. There are 16 residues in the CDR3. V lost 3 bases and J lost 8; bases outside the gene matches: 8. Per germline, CDR1 SGHNT and CDR2 YYREEE (reference sequence). The CDR3 is CASSSLILAGGHEQFF. The DNA for the CDR3 is TGTGCCAGCAGCTCACTCATACTAGCGGGGGGGCATGAGCAGTTCTTC.

This chain joins TRBV9 and TRBJ1-4; tentative D call: TRBD1 (6 bases). This CDR3 has 14 residues. Germline V gene lookup returns CDR1 SGDLS and CDR2 YYNGEE. V lost 4 bases and J lost 4, with 11 bases in between. The CDR3 DNA reads TGTGCCAGCAGCTCGGGACAACTTAATGAAAAACTGTTTTTT. It specifies CASSSGQLNEKLFF.

The CDR3 DNA reads as TGTGCGATTCAGGAAGCTATCGGCTACACCTTC. It specifies CAIQEAIGYTF. J is TRBJ1-2 and V is TRBV30; D remains ambiguous. The CDR3 is made up of 11 amino acids. Per germline, CDR1 GTSNPN and CDR2 SVGIG (reference sequence).

This clone was detected a few times. This chain links TRBV6-1 with TRBJ2-5, with D perhaps matching TRBD2 (6 bases). The CDR3 spans 16 residues. CDR1 and CDR2 from the germline V gene are MNHNS and SASEGT. V lost 1 base and J lost 5, with 17 bases in between. The CDR3 DNA reads TGTGCCAGCAGTGAAGGGGGGTCGGGGGTCCAGGAGACCCAGTACTTC. It yields the protein CASSEGGSGVQETQYF.

The V gene is TRBV5-4, the J gene TRBJ1-2; the D gene is possibly TRBD1 (6 bases). Germline lookup yields CDR1 SGHNT and CDR2 YYREEE (reference sequence). With 3 bases removed from V and 8 bases from J, the gap between germline ends came to 14 bases. This CDR3 spans 13 amino acids. As DNA, the CDR3 is TGTGCCAGCAGCTCAGGACAGCAAGGGGGCTACACCTTC. It specifies CASSSGQQGGYTF.

The chain employs TRBV12-3 or TRBV12-4 and TRBJ2-2, with D unresolved. The CDR3 is 12 residues long. V was shortened by 6 bases and J by 6 bases, with 8 bases between the two germline ends. The chain's CDR3 is CASSVQAGELFF. DNA of the CDR3: TGTGCCAGCAGCGTACAAGCCGGGGAGCTGTTTTTT.

The gene calls are TRBV6-1 and TRBJ2-2; unclear D gene. CDR3 length: 15 residues. V was shortened by 1 base and J by 1 base, with 7 bases between the two germline ends. CDR1 and CDR2 (germline): MNHNS, SASEGT. CDR3 coding DNA: TGTGCCAGCAGTGAAGTCAGGCTGAACACCGGGGAGCTGTTTTTT. It encodes CASSEVRLNTGELFF.

The chain carries TRBV28 and TRBJ1-5; D possibly corresponds to TRBD1 (6 bases). Trimming removed 5 bases from V and 7 bases from J, with 18 bases in between. CDR1 and CDR2 (germline): MDHEN, SYDVKM. CDR3 length equals 15 residues. The DNA of the CDR3 is TGTGCCAGCAGTCTCCCGACAGGATCGGGACAGCCCCAGCATTTT. Residues: CASSLPTGSGQPQHF.

The chain couples TRBV3-1 (or the pseudogene TRBV3-2) to TRBJ2-7, with unresolved D. The germline V and J ends were trimmed by 0 bases and 4 bases, with 10 bases remaining between them. Germline lookup yields CDR1 LGHDT and CDR2 YNNKEL (reference sequence). This CDR3 is 14 amino acids long. CDR3 residues: CASSQDSLRYEQYF. The CDR3 bases are TGTGCCAGCAGCCAAGATTCCCTTAGATACGAGCAGTACTTC.

The chain employs TRBV2 and TRBJ2-3; 9 bases match TRBD2. The germline V gene has CDR1 SNHLY and CDR2 FYNNEI. V was pared by 5 bases and J by 3 bases, with 15 bases of the junction left unmatched. The CDR3 contains 18 residues. The CDR3 bases are TGTGCCAGCAGTCCTCCCCCGGCGGGGGGGCCTAATACAGATACGCAGTATTTT. As protein: CASSPPPAGGPNTDTQYF.

The chain is built from TRBV10-3 and TRBJ2-2; the D gene is possibly TRBD2 (6 bases). Trimming removed 8 bases at V and 3 bases at J, with 10 bases between. This CDR3 has 13 amino acids. Germline values: CDR1 ENHRY, CDR2 SYGVKD. The CDR3 sequence: CAILREDTGELFF. In nucleotides, the CDR3 is TGTGCCATCTTGAGGGAGGACACCGGGGAGCTGTTTTTT.

The chain joins TRBV19 to TRBJ1-5, with no clear D. CDR1 and CDR2 (germline): LNHDA, SQIVND (reference sequence). V lost 8 bases, J lost 2 bases, and 10 bases lay in between. This CDR3 spans 13 amino acids. The CDR3 loop reads CASRKAGNQPQHF. For the CDR3, the DNA is TGTGCCAGTCGCAAAGCTGGCAATCAGCCCCAGCATTTT.

This clone showed up just once. The rearrangement uses TRBV2 and TRBJ2-6; maybe TRBD1 (7 bases). In germline, CDR1 is SNHLY, CDR2 FYNNEI. This CDR3 contains 16 residues. V was trimmed by 8 bases and J by 4 bases, leaving 18 bases between them. The CDR3 nucleotides are TGTGCCAGCCATCGGAGGGGGCGAGAGGGGGCCAACGTCCTGACTTTC. It is translated as CASHRRGREGANVLTF.

The count of this clone is one. V gene TRBV28 combines with J gene TRBJ1-2; no clear D gene. This CDR3 comprises 10 residues. Trimming shortened V by 10 bases and J by 8 bases, and 11 bases separated the two germline ends. Germline CDR1 MDHEN, CDR2 SYDVKM. CDR3 in amino acids: CATRRRGYTF. In DNA, the CDR3 is TGTGCCACCAGGCGCCGCGGCTACACCTTC.